This T cell receptor beta chain comes out of a study of blood T cell repertoires in COVID-19. TCRdb keeps only in-frame clones here, not all; method: immunoSEQ multiplex PCR. The table includes approximately 250,000 clones, roughly nine tenths detected once. The CDR3 consists of 15 residues. V dropped 8 bases and J dropped 2 bases, with 16 bases sitting between them. Germline assignment: CDR1 MNHEY and CDR2 SMNVEV (reference sequence). The TCR originated in a man younger than 30 with active or convalescent COVID-19. Input material: peripheral blood. V usage is TRBV27 and J usage is TRBJ2-1, with D possibly TRBD1 on 6 matching bases. The CDR3 region is CASLLQGSPYNEQFF. In DNA form, the CDR3 reads TGTGCCAGCCTGCTTCAGGGGAGCCCCTACAATGAGCAGTTCTTC.